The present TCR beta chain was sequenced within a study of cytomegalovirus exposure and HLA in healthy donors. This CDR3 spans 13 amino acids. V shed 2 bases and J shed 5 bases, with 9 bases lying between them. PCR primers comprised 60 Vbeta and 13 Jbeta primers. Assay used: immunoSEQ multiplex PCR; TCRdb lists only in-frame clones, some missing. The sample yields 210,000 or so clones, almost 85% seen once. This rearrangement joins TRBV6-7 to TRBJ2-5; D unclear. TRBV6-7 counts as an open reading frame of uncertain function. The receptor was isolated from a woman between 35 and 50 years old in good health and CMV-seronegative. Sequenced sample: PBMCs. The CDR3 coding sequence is TGTGCCAGCAGTTACGGAGAGTTCGAGACCCAGTACTTC. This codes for CASSYGEFETQYF.